The rows below give T cell receptor beta chains drawn from one sample of a study of blood T cells in healthy people across ages. TCRdb reprocessed the 5' RACE reads with MiXCR, giving one entry per CDR3 protein. The table has around 500,000 distinct CDR3 sequences, approximately 26% seen once. These data also featured in a second study, about T cells of mothers and their children.

Sequenced sample: blood. The source is a boy aged 2 to 9 in good health. Each CDR3 is given with its conserved first and last residue. The order of the fields is D gene, J gene, V gene, clone size, CDR3 DNA, CDR3 protein. D genes are given only for firm matches. Clone size appears in some rows only: once, few, many, or a class for an expanded clone.

d_gene: TRBD2; j_gene: TRBJ2-1; v_gene: TRBV6-1; abundance: few; CDR3nt: TGTGCCAGCAGCTGGACTAGCGGGAGTTTCCACAATGAGCAGTTCTTC; CDR3aa: CASSWTSGSFHNEQFF
d_gene: .; j_gene: TRBJ1-2; v_gene: TRBV7-3; abundance: .; CDR3nt: TGTGCCAGCAGCGCGGGCGCGGGCTATGGCTACACCTTC; CDR3aa: CASSAGAGYGYTF
d_gene: .; j_gene: TRBJ2-3; v_gene: TRBV3-1; abundance: .; CDR3nt: TGTGCCAGCAGCCCCGGTGGGGGTCCCCTCACAGATACGCAGTATTTT; CDR3aa: CASSPGGGPLTDTQYF
d_gene: .; j_gene: TRBJ1-2; v_gene: TRBV12-3/TRBV12-4; abundance: few; CDR3nt: TGTGCCAGCACTTTGGGGGGATTTGGTGGCTACACCTTC; CDR3aa: CASTLGGFGGYTF
d_gene: .; j_gene: TRBJ2-4; v_gene: TRBV7-9; abundance: few; CDR3nt: TGTGCCAGCAGCTTAGGTCCGGCCAAAAACATTCAGTACTTC; CDR3aa: CASSLGPAKNIQYF
d_gene: TRBD2; j_gene: TRBJ2-2; v_gene: TRBV9; abundance: few; CDR3nt: TGTGCCAGCAGCCCCTCGGGACTAGCGGGGTCAAGGAACACCGGGGAGCTGTTTTTT; CDR3aa: CASSPSGLAGSRNTGELFF
d_gene: .; j_gene: TRBJ2-7; v_gene: TRBV3-1; abundance: .; CDR3nt: TGTGCCAGCAGCCCCGAACTCTTTCTAGCCTACGAGCAGTACTTC; CDR3aa: CASSPELFLAYEQYF
d_gene: .; j_gene: TRBJ2-7; v_gene: TRBV10-3; abundance: .; CDR3nt: TGTGCCATCCGACCTGGAAGCGCTATCTCCTACGAGCAGTACTTC; CDR3aa: CAIRPGSAISYEQYF
d_gene: TRBD2; j_gene: TRBJ2-3; v_gene: TRBV7-9; abundance: few; CDR3nt: TGTGCCAGCAGCGCAACTAGCGGGGGGGCTTCAGATACGCAGTATTTT; CDR3aa: CASSATSGGASDTQYF
d_gene: TRBD2; j_gene: TRBJ2-1; v_gene: TRBV4-3; abundance: few; CDR3nt: TGCGCCAGCAGCCAGGGACTAGCCAGTGAGCAGTTCTTC; CDR3aa: CASSQGLASEQFF
d_gene: .; j_gene: TRBJ2-5; v_gene: TRBV2; abundance: many; CDR3nt: TGTGCCAGCAGTGCCGCCGGCCAAGAGACCCAGTACTTC; CDR3aa: CASSAAGQETQYF
d_gene: .; j_gene: TRBJ1-2; v_gene: TRBV5-1; abundance: .; CDR3nt: TGCGCCAGCAGCCCCCCGGAGGCAGGGCTCTTGAGTAGCTATGGCTACACCTTC; CDR3aa: CASSPPEAGLLSSYGYTF
d_gene: .; j_gene: TRBJ2-4; v_gene: TRBV12-3/TRBV12-4; abundance: .; CDR3nt: TGTGCCAGCAGTTTTCTAGGAAATAACATTCAGTACTTC; CDR3aa: CASSFLGNNIQYF
d_gene: .; j_gene: TRBJ1-2; v_gene: TRBV11-2; abundance: few; CDR3nt: TGTGCCAGCAGCCCTGGGCCCATCCTAGGGGGCTACACCTTC; CDR3aa: CASSPGPILGGYTF
d_gene: .; j_gene: TRBJ2-5; v_gene: TRBV7-2; abundance: .; CDR3nt: TGTGCCAGCAGCAAAGAGCGGTTGTACCAAGAGACCCAGTACTTC; CDR3aa: CASSKERLYQETQYF
d_gene: .; j_gene: TRBJ2-1; v_gene: TRBV7-6; abundance: few; CDR3nt: TGTGCCAGCAGCTTAGGCCAGGGTGAAGGGTACAATGAGCAGTTCTTC; CDR3aa: CASSLGQGEGYNEQFF
d_gene: TRBD2; j_gene: TRBJ2-1; v_gene: TRBV15; abundance: .; CDR3nt: TGTGCCACCAGCAGAGGACTAGCGGGATCCGTTGAGCAGTTCTTC; CDR3aa: CATSRGLAGSVEQFF
d_gene: TRBD2; j_gene: TRBJ2-1; v_gene: TRBV7-6; abundance: few; CDR3nt: TGTGCCAGCAGCTTCCTAAGCGGGAAGGAATCCTACAATGAGCAGTTCTTC; CDR3aa: CASSFLSGKESYNEQFF
d_gene: .; j_gene: TRBJ2-3; v_gene: TRBV10-3; abundance: .; CDR3nt: TGTGCCATCCGAGGCTCCGGCGGGAATCCAGGGGCAGATACGCAGTATTTT; CDR3aa: CAIRGSGGNPGADTQYF
d_gene: TRBD1; j_gene: TRBJ2-7; v_gene: TRBV18; abundance: few; CDR3nt: TGTGCCAGCTCACGGGACAGGTACTCCTACGAGCAGTACTTC; CDR3aa: CASSRDRYSYEQYF